The 3 T cell receptor beta chains presented below share a single source sample, sequenced in a study of CD8+ T cells in alopecia areata. In each case, RNA was isolated and then reverse transcribed into cDNA as the sequencing template. This table comes from immunoSEQ multiplex PCR, and its TCRdb copy is limited to in-frame clones, with some not included. The sample lists about 100,000 clones, about three fifths occurring once. Noted treatment: oral pan-JAK inhibitor, 5-10 mg twice daily. Here the sequenced sample was CD8+ T cells sorted from blood, taken at approximately week 56, from a patient treated with tofacitinib. Receptors originate from a human donor with alopecia areata.

Relative to its sample, this clone is medium-sized. The chain joins TRBV19 to TRBJ2-1, with TRBD1 identical over 9 bases. The CDR3 contains 16 residues. The junction had 6 bases not matched to a gene; V was cut back by 4 bases and J by 2 bases. Germline assignment: CDR1 LNHDA and CDR2 SQIVND (reference sequence). Here the CDR3 reads CASSTGTGNPYNEQFF. The CDR3 DNA reads as TGTGCCAGTAGTACTGGGACAGGGAATCCCTACAATGAGCAGTTCTTC.

V is TRBV5-1 and J is TRBJ1-4, with TRBD1 matching over 7 bases. Germline V gives CDR1 SGHRS, CDR2 YFSETQ. Losses at the gene ends were 4 bases for V and 5 bases for J; bases not matched to a gene: 5. The CDR3 loop spans 14 amino acids. The CDR3 reads CASSLGQQNEKLFF. In DNA form, the CDR3 reads TGCGCCAGCAGCCTGGGACAGCAAAATGAAAAACTGTTTTTT.

J is TRBJ1-2 and V is TRBV25-1; 7 bases line up with TRBD1. The CDR3 loop spans 16 amino acids. In germline, CDR1 is MGHDK, CDR2 SYGVNS. The J segment lost 0 bases and the V segment lost 3 bases, leaving 7 bases of the junction unmatched. CDR3 region: CASSEDRPTTNYGYTF. Here the CDR3 DNA reads TGTGCCAGCAGTGAGGACAGGCCGACGACTAACTATGGCTACACCTTC.